These 2 T cell receptor beta chains share one sample of origin, sequenced in a study of T cells after yellow fever vaccination. One entry per CDR3 protein results from TCRdb running MiXCR on the 5' RACE reads. Among under 200,000 distinct CDR3 sequences listed, about 10% were seen once. Specimen: CD8+ T cells sorted from PBMCs, collected 15 days after the yellow fever booster vaccination. The receptors stem from a man aged 18 to 30 who received the YFV17D yellow fever vaccine.

The chain combines TRBV4-2 with TRBJ2-7, with 9 nucleotides matching TRBD1. V was pared by 2 bases and J by 4 bases, with 6 bases of the junction left unmatched. CDR3 length: 15 residues. Germline V CDR1 and CDR2: LGHNA, YNFKEQ. In DNA, the CDR3 is TGTGCCAGCAGCCAACTTCCGGGACAGGGTTACGAGCAGTACGTC. It is translated as CASSQLPGQGYEQYV.

The V and J genes are TRBV12-3 or TRBV12-4 and TRBJ1-2; weak D call: TRBD1 (6 bases). The CDR3 has 14 amino acids. Trimming removed 2 bases at V and 14 bases at J, with 21 bases between. The CDR3 region is CASSLRFGQNNGTF. The CDR3 nucleotides are TGTGCCAGCAGTTTACGGTTTGGACAGAATAATGGGACCTTC.